This TCR beta chain was documented in a study of T cells in Graves' hyperthyroidism and ophthalmopathy. Study overall: At initial diagnosis, before any treatment had begun, peripheral blood was obtained. Points from the study as a whole: Among clonotypes expanded in thyroid above 0.001, most were also found in blood. From stable hyperthyroidism, ophthalmopathy was separated by a 13 V-J model.

RNA transcripts were the template for amplifying TCR beta CDR3 regions. Initially, a first-round RT-PCR of the TCR CDR3 employed the HTBI primer set. TCRdb analysed the multiplex PCR reads with MiXCR anew, one entry per CDR3 protein. The table shows roughly 380,000 distinct CDR3 sequences, with approximately 15% occurring only once. At least ten counts were recorded for this clonotype. Its specificity is unknown. This CDR3 is 17 amino acids long. Germline assignment: CDR1 SEHNR and CDR2 FQNEAQ (reference sequence). Trimming left V 5 bases short and J 4 bases short, with 21 bases between. Used for diagnoses were clinical symptoms, serum thyroxine and TRAb, thyroid ultrasound and orbital computed tomography.

This receptor was identified in a woman aged 55 to 70 with Graves' hyperthyroidism. The chain combines TRBV7-9 with TRBJ2-1; weak D call: TRBD2 (6 bases). Sequences were obtained from blood. The chain's CDR3 is CASSPKAGLEAYNEQFF. The CDR3 coding sequence is TGTGCCAGCAGCCCCAAAGCGGGCCTAGAGGCATACAATGAGCAGTTCTTC.